Each of the 5 T cell receptor beta chains below was sequenced from the same sample in a study of untreated major depressive disorder. Sequenced by immunoSEQ multiplex PCR; TCRdb stores in-frame clones only, minus some. The sample lists about 21,000 clones, over 85% seen once, with more than 0.45% in the top ten. The source material was CD4+ T cells from PBMCs. These receptors were collected from a woman between 40 and 55 years old in good health.

J is TRBJ1-1 and V is TRBV7-3; D is unresolved. The CDR3 loop spans 16 amino acids. Trimming removed 2 bases at V and 1 base at J, with 14 bases between. Per germline, CDR1 SGHTA and CDR2 FQGTGA. The CDR3 coding sequence is TGTGCCAGCAGCTTACGGCCAGACCTGGGGAACACTGAAGCTTTCTTT. Protein: CASSLRPDLGNTEAFF.

The rearrangement joins TRBV27 to TRBJ2-1, with 11 bases that match TRBD2. CDR1 is MNHEY, CDR2 SMNVEV, per germline (reference sequence). With 7 bases clipped from V and 4 bases from J, the junction kept 9 bases outside the gene matches. This CDR3 region has 16 residues. In DNA form, the CDR3 reads TGTGCCAGCAAACTATACGGGACTAGCGGATACAATGAGCAGTTCTTC. As protein: CASKLYGTSGYNEQFF.

This chain joins TRBV28 and TRBJ2-7, with D unclear. CDR3 size: 13 residues. CDR1 and CDR2 from the germline V gene are MDHEN and SYDVKM. The V gene lost 7 bases and the J gene lost 4 bases, with 14 bases spanning the gap. The CDR3 sequence is CASTTTASYEQYV. The DNA for the CDR3 is TGTGCCAGCACCACAACAGCCTCTTACGAGCAGTACGTC.

The chain couples TRBV27 to TRBJ1-2; possibly TRBD1 for D (5 bases). The germline V gene encodes CDR1 MNHEY and CDR2 SMNVEV (reference sequence). Between the trimmed V and J ends, which lost 4 bases and 4 bases, there was a span of 19 bases. CDR3 length equals 16 residues. CDR3 residues: CASSSLTAPLLYGYTF. The CDR3 nucleotides read TGTGCCAGCAGTTCCCTGACAGCCCCGCTCCTCTATGGCTACACCTTC.

The J gene is TRBJ1-5, the V gene TRBV6-6; 9 nucleotides match TRBD1. The ends lost 6 bases at V and 6 bases at J; junction bases unmatched: 6. This CDR3 spans 14 amino acids. Germline CDR1 and CDR2: MNHNY and SVGAGI (reference sequence). The CDR3 sequence is CASRSQGASQPQHF. DNA for the CDR3: TGTGCCAGCAGGTCACAGGGGGCGAGTCAGCCCCAGCATTTT.